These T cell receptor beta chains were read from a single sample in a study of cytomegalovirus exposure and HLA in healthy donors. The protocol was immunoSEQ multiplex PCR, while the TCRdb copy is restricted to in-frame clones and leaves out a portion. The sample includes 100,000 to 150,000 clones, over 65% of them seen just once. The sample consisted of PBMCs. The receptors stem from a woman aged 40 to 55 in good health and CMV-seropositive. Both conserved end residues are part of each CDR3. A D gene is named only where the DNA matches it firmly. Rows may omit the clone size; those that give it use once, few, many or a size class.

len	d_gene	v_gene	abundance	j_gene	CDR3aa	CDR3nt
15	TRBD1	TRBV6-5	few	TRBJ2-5	CASSYGDRVSGEQYF	TGTGCCAGCAGTTACGGGGACAGGGTTTCGGGAGAGCAGTACTTC
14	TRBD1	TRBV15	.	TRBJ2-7	CATSTRDRASEQYF	TGTGCCACCAGCACCCGGGACAGGGCGTCCGAGCAGTACTTC
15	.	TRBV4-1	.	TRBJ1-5	CASAPIGGSNQPQHF	TGCGCCAGTGCGCCGATCGGGGGTAGCAATCAGCCCCAGCATTTT
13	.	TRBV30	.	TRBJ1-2	CAWTAGVRGGYTF	TGTGCCTGGACGGCAGGGGTTAGAGGTGGCTACACCTTC
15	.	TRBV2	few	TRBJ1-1	CASSEALGAHGEAFF	TGTGCCAGCAGTGAAGCGCTAGGGGCGCATGGTGAAGCTTTCTTT
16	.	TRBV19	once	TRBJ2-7	CASSIGVGGSKNEQYF	TGTGCCAGTAGTATTGGGGTAGGGGGTTCAAAAAACGAGCAGTACTTC
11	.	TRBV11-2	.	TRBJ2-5	CASSSKETQYF	TGTGCCAGCAGCTCTAAAGAGACCCAGTACTTC
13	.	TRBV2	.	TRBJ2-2	CASRDRGTGELFF	TGTGCCAGCAGGGACCGGGGTACCGGGGAGCTGTTTTTT
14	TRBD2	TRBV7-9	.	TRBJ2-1	CASSLMSGSDEQFF	TGTGCCAGCAGCTTAATGAGCGGGAGTGATGAGCAGTTCTTC
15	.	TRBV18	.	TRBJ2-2	CASSPPLSHTGELFF	TGTGCCAGCTCACCGCCTCTGAGTCACACCGGGGAGCTGTTTTTT
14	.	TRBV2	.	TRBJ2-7	CASRFDSQTYEQYF	TGTGCCAGCAGGTTTGACAGCCAAACCTACGAGCAGTACTTC
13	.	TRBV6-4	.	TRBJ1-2	CASSDSLREGYTF	TGTGCCAGCAGTGACTCGTTGCGGGAGGGCTACACCTTC
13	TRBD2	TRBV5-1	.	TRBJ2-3	CASTGGFTDTQYF	TGCGCCAGTACGGGGGGGTTCACAGATACGCAGTATTTT
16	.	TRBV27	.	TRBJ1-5	CASRAWGVYSNQPQHF	TGTGCCAGCAGGGCCTGGGGGGTATATAGCAATCAGCCCCAGCATTTT
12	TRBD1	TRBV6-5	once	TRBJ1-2	CASRQGLYGYTF	TGTGCCAGCCGACAGGGGTTGTATGGCTACACCTTC
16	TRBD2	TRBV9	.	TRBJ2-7	CASSSRGGTSPHEQYF	TGTGCCAGCAGCTCCCGAGGGGGGACTAGCCCCCACGAGCAGTACTTC
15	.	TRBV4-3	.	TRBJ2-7	CASSRVTGISYEQYF	TGCGCCAGCAGCCGCGTAACCGGGATCTCCTACGAGCAGTACTTC
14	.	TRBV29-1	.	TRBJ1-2	CSVEDPQVVYGYTF	TGCAGCGTTGAAGATCCACAGGTAGTCTATGGCTACACCTTC
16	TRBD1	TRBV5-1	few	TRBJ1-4	CASSWDRPATNEKLFF	TGCGCCAGCAGCTGGGACAGACCTGCAACTAATGAAAAACTGTTTTTT
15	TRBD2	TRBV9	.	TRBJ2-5	CASSLSGRAGETQYF	TGTGCCAGCAGCTTAAGCGGGAGGGCTGGAGAGACCCAGTACTTC
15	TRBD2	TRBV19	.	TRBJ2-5	CASSMAGGPQETQYF	TGTGCCAGTAGTATGGCGGGAGGGCCTCAAGAGACCCAGTACTTC
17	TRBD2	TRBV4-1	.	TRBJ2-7	CASSHTISGGLSYEQYF	TGCGCCAGCAGCCACACTATATCGGGAGGCCTCTCCTACGAGCAGTACTTC
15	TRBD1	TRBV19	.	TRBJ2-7	CASSFPGQGVHEQYF	TGTGCCAGTAGTTTCCCGGGACAGGGAGTCCACGAGCAGTACTTC
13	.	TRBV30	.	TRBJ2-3	CAWTSYPTDTQYF	TGTGCCTGGACATCCTATCCTACAGATACGCAGTATTTT
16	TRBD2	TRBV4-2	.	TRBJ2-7	CASSQDVGLAGGKQYF	TGTGCCAGCAGCCAAGATGTAGGACTAGCGGGAGGGAAGCAGTACTTC
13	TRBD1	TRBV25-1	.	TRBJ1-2	CASSRDSTYGYTF	TGTGCCAGCTCCCGGGACAGTACCTATGGCTACACCTTC
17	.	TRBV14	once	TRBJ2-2	CASSQVDNQANTGELFF	TGTGCCAGCAGCCAAGTGGACAACCAGGCGAACACCGGGGAGCTGTTTTTT
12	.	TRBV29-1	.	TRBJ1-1	CSVVQGNTEAFF	TGCAGCGTTGTTCAGGGAAACACTGAAGCTTTCTTT
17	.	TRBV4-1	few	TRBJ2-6	CASSQIGRTSGANVLTF	TGCGCCAGCAGCCAAATTGGGCGGACTTCTGGGGCCAACGTCCTGACTTTC
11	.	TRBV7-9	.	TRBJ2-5	CASTRGETQYF	TGTGCCAGCACCCGAGGGGAGACCCAGTACTTC
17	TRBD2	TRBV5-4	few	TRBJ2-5	CASSLVGLAGSRETQYF	TGTGCCAGCAGCTTGGTCGGCCTAGCGGGATCCCGAGAGACCCAGTACTTC
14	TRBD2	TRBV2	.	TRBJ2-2	CASSGLADTGELFF	TGTGCCAGCAGTGGACTAGCGGACACCGGGGAGCTGTTTTTT
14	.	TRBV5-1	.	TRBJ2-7	CASSLGEAGYEQYF	TGCGCCAGCAGCTTGGGGGAGGCGGGCTACGAGCAGTACTTC
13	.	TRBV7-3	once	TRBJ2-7	CASSPGVGYEQYF	TGTGCCAGCAGCCCAGGGGTGGGCTACGAGCAGTACTTC
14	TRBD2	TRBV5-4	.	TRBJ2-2	CASSTGLADGELFF	TGTGCCAGCAGCACGGGACTAGCAGACGGGGAGCTGTTTTTT
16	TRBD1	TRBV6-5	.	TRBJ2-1	CASSYDIGQGLGEQFF	TGTGCCAGCAGTTACGATATCGGACAGGGGCTTGGTGAGCAGTTCTTC
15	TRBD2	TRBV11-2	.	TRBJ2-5	CASSQLAGRQETQYF	TGTGCCAGCAGCCAACTAGCGGGTCGACAAGAGACCCAGTACTTC
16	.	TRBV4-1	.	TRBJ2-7	CASSQDSGDTSYEQYF	TGCGCCAGCAGCCAAGACTCCGGGGACACCTCCTACGAGCAGTACTTC
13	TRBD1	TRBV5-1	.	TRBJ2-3	CASLDRGPDTQYF	TGCGCCAGCCTGGACAGGGGACCAGATACGCAGTATTTT
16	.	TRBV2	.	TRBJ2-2	CASKVGASGNTGELFF	TGTGCCAGCAAGGTTGGCGCTAGTGGGAACACCGGGGAGCTGTTTTTT
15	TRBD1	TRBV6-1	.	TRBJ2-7	CASSVENRGPYEQYF	TGTGCCAGCAGTGTGGAGAACAGGGGGCCCTACGAGCAGTACTTC
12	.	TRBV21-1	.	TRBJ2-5	CARGGGRKTQYF	TGTGCCAGGGGGGGAGGGAGAAAGACCCAGTACTTC
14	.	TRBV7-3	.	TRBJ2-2	CASSPGHETGELFF	TGTGCCAGCAGCCCGGGACACGAGACCGGGGAGCTGTTTTTT